This paragraph covers one TCR beta chain sequence. The study ran its PCR with 60 Vbeta and 13 Jbeta primers. Clones were read by immunoSEQ multiplex PCR, and TCRdb kept only the in-frame ones, dropping some. This table holds 220,000 or so clones, roughly 75% found once. This sample stems from a study of cytomegalovirus exposure and HLA in healthy donors. Healthy bone marrow donors formed the donor group. Specimen: PBMCs. The sequence derives from a young woman in good health and CMV-seronegative.

CDR3 sequence reads: CASSLGRGQETQYF. The CDR3 DNA follows: TGTGCCAGCAGCTTAGGGCGGGGCCAAGAGACCCAGTACTTC. The rearrangement links TRBV11-2 to TRBJ2-5; tentative D call: TRBD2 (6 bases). Looked up from germline, CDR1 is SGHAT and CDR2 is FQNNGV. Trimming took off 1 base at V and 1 base at J, with 7 bases between the two ends. There are 14 residues in the CDR3.